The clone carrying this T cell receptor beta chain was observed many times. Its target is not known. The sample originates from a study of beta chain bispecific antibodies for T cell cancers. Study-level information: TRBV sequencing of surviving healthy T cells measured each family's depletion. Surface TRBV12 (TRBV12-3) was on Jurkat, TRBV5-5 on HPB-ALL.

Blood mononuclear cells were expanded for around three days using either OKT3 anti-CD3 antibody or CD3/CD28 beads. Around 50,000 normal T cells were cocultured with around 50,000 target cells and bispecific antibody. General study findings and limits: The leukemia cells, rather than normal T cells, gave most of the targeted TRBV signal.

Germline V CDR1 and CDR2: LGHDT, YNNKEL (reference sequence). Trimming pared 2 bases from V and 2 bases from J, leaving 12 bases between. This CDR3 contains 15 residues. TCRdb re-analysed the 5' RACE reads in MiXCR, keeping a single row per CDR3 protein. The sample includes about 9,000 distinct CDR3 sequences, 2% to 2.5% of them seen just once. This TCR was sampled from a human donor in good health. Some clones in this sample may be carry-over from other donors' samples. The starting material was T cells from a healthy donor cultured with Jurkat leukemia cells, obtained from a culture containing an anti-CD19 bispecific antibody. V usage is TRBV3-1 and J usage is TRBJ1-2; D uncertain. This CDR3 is CASSQPRGQNYGYTF. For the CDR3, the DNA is TGTGCCAGCAGCCAACCCCGCGGGCAGAACTATGGCTACACCTTC.